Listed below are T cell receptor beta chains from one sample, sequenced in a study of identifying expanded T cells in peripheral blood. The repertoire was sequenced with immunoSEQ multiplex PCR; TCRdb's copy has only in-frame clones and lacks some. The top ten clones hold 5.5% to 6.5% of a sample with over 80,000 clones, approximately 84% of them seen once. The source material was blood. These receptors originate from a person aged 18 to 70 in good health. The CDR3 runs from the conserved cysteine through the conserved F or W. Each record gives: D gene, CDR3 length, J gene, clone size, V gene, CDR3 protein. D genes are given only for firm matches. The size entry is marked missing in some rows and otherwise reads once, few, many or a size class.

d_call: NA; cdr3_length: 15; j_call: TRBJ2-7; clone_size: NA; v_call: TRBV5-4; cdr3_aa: CASSFTRGSTYEQYF
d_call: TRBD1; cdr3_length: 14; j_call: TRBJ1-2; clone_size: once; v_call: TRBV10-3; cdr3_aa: CAIRGGQGPYGYTF
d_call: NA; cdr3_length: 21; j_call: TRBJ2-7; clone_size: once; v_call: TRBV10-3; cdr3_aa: CAISEPLERPPAPYHPYEQYF
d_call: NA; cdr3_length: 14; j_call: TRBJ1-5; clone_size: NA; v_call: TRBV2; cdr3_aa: CARKAAGARQPQHF
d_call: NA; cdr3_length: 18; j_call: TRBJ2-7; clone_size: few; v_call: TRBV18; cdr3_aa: CASSARRDSRSESYEQYF
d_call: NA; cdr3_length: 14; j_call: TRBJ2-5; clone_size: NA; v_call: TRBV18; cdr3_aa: CASSPRQAQETQYF
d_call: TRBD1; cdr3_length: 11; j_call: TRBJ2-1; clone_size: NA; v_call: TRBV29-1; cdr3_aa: CSGDRGNEQFF
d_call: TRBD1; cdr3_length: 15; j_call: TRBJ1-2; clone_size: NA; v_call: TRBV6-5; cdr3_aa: CASSYSQGIDYGYTF
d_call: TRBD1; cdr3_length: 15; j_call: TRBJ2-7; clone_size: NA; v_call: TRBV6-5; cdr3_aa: CASSYLAGGSYEQYF
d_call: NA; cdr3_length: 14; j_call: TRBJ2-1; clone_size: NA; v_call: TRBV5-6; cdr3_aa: CASSPRVWGNEQFF
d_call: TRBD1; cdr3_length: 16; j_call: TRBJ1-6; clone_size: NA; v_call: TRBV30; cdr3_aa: CAWSATGAPYNSPLHF
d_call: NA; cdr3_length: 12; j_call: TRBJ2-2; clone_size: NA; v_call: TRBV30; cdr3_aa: CAWSRVTGELFF
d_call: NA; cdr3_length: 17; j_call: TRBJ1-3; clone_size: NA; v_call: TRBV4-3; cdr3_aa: CASSQDRARVSGNTIYF
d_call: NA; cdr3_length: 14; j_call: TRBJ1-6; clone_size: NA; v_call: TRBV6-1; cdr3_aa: CASSERPLYSPLHF
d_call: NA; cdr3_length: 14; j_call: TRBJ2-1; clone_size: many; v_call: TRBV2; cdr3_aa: CASRDAFSSTGQFF
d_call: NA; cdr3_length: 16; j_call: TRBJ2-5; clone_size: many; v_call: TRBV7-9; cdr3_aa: CASSLVDKGLQETQYF
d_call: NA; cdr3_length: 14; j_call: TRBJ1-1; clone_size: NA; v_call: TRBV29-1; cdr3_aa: CSVALTVRGTEAFF
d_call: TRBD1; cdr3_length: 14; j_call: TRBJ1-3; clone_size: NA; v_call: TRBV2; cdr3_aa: CASSFTGQGYTIYF
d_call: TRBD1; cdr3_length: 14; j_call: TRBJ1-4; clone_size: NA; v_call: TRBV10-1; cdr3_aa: CASSPGQDNEKLFF
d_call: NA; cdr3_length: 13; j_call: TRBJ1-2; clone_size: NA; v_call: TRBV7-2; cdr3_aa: CASSPRQGRGYTF
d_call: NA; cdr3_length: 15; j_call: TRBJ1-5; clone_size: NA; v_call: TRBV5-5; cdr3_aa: CASSPSDSFTWPQHF
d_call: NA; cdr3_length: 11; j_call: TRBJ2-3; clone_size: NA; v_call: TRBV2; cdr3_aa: CASSPMDTQYF
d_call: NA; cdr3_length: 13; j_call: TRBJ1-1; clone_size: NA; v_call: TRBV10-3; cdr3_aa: CAISEGTTVEAFF
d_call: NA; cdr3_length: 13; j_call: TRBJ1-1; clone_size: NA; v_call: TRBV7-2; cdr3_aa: CASSFSSGSAAFF
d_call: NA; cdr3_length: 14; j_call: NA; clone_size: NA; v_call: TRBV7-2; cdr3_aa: CASSYDSSSYEQYF
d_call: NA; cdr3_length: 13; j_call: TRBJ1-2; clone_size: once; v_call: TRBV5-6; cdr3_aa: CASIQRPGIDYTF
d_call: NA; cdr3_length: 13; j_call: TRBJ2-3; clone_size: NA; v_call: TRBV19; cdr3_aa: CASSLGGTDTQYF
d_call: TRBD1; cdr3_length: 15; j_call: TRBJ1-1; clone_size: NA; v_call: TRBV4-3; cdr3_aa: CASSQQKTGNNRAFF
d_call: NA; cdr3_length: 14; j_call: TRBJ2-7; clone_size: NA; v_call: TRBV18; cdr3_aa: CASSEEGRSYEQYF
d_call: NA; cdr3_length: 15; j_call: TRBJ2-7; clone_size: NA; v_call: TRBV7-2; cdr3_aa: CASSLGDTMRLGQYF
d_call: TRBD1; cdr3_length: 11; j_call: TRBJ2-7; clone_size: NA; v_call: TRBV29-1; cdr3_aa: CSVTGGSEQYF
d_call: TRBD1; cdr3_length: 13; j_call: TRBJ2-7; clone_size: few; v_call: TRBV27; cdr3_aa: CASSRDRGNEQYF